One sample yielded the 13 T cell receptor beta chains listed below, sequenced in a study of shared clonotypes between healthy human individuals. The data were produced by immunoSEQ multiplex PCR, yet TCRdb's version contains in-frame clones alone and is incomplete. Here the sample spans roughly 2.2 million clones, 85% to 95% being singletons. Sequenced: naive CD4+ T cells from PBMCs. Subset indicated: CD45RA+ positively selected. Receptors were obtained from a man aged 18 to 29 in good health. Some clones in this sample may be carry-over from other donors' samples.

V is TRBV5-4 and J is TRBJ2-5; D might be TRBD1 or TRBD2, each matching 6 bases. The germline V gene has CDR1 SGHNT and CDR2 YYREEE (reference sequence). The CDR3 sequence is 15 residues long. Trimming removed 0 bases from V and 5 bases from J, with 14 bases in between. The CDR3 here is CASSLGRGTSETQYF. The CDR3 bases are TGTGCCAGCAGCTTGGGGAGGGGGACGTCCGAGACCCAGTACTTC.

V is TRBV7-3 and J is TRBJ1-1; possibly TRBD1 for D (5 bases). V lost 4 bases, J lost 1 base, and 10 bases lay in between. Germline lookup yields CDR1 SGHTA and CDR2 FQGTGA. The CDR3 consists of 14 residues. The CDR3 DNA follows: TGTGCCAGCAGCTCTGAGGGGTGGAACACTGAAGCTTTCTTT. This gives the protein CASSSEGWNTEAFF.

The chain couples TRBV6-5 to TRBJ1-1; D gene ambiguous. In germline, CDR1 is MNHEY, CDR2 SVGAGI. V dropped 5 bases and J dropped 1 base, with 8 bases sitting between them. The CDR3 is 13 amino acids. The CDR3 nucleotides read TGTGCCAGCAGTGGTATGAGGAACACTGAAGCTTTCTTT. This translates into CASSGMRNTEAFF.

This sequence joins TRBV5-1 and TRBJ2-7; 7 bases line up with TRBD1. This CDR3 is 17 amino acids long. Trimming took 0 bases from V and 2 from J; bases not matched to a gene: 11. Per germline, CDR1 SGHRS and CDR2 YFSETQ. CDR3 protein: CASSLGFAGTAAYEQYF. Here the CDR3 DNA reads TGCGCCAGCAGCTTGGGATTTGCCGGGACAGCGGCCTACGAGCAGTACTTC.

The gene calls are TRBV5-4 and TRBJ2-2, with D possibly matching TRBD2 (6 bases). CDR1 SGHNT and CDR2 YYREEE come from the germline V gene (reference sequence). V lost 2 bases to trimming and J lost 6 bases, with 11 bases between them. The CDR3 consists of 14 residues. CDR3 sequence (DNA): TGTGCCAGCAGCTTTCAGGAGGGCGCCGGGGAGCTGTTTTTT. It codes for CASSFQEGAGELFF.

This sequence joins TRBV6-5 and TRBJ2-1; the D is unclear. The germline V gene has CDR1 MNHEY and CDR2 SVGAGI. Trimming took 6 bases from V and 7 from J, leaving 13 bases between them. This CDR3 has 13 amino acids. The CDR3 bases are TGTGCCAGCAGCCCCGACTGGGGAAATGAGCAGTTCTTC. It specifies CASSPDWGNEQFF.

About this clone: Other DNA variants within this sample encode the same CDR3. The CDR3: CASSQGLAGVYEQYF. The CDR3 nucleotides are TGCGCCAGCAGCCAGGGACTAGCGGGAGTCTACGAGCAGTACTTC. The V gene is TRBV5-1, the J gene TRBJ2-7; 14 bases are shared with TRBD2. This CDR3 is 15 amino acids long. Looked up from germline, CDR1 is SGHRS and CDR2 is YFSETQ. V was clipped by 4 bases and J by 3 bases; unmatched bases: 3.

The CDR3 DNA is TGCGCCAGCAGGGCACAGGGCCAAGAGACCCAGTACTTC. It translates to CASRAQGQETQYF. The genes are TRBV5-1 and TRBJ2-5; D may be TRBD1 (6 bases). Per germline, CDR1 SGHRS and CDR2 YFSETQ. The CDR3 contains 13 residues. Trimming pared 5 bases from V and 1 base from J, leaving 9 bases between.

The chain joins TRBV18 to TRBJ2-5; D is tentatively TRBD1 or TRBD2 (5 bases each). V lost 6 bases to trimming and J lost 2 bases, with 19 bases between them. In germline, CDR1 is KGHSH, CDR2 LQKENI. CDR3 length equals 16 residues. The CDR3 loop reads CASSRRGPTPQETQYF. CDR3 bases: TGTGCCAGCTCCCGCCGGGGCCCCACCCCTCAAGAGACCCAGTACTTC.

V usage is TRBV27 and J usage is TRBJ2-3; no definite D call. V gave up 2 bases and J gave up 1 base, with 19 bases separating them. The germline CDR1 and CDR2 sequences are MNHEY and SMNVEV (reference sequence). This CDR3 region has 18 residues. The CDR3 loop is CASSLGPLGVSGTDTQYF. CDR3 DNA sequence: TGTGCCAGCAGTTTAGGCCCCTTGGGCGTATCTGGCACAGATACGCAGTATTTT.

This clone appeared a single time. Other DNA sequences of this sample code for an identical CDR3. The chain couples TRBV18 to TRBJ2-7; D call uncertain. CDR3 length: 13 amino acids. CDR1 and CDR2 from the germline V gene are KGHSH and LQKENI. Trimming stripped 3 bases from V and 0 bases from J, with 6 bases between. CDR3 sequence reads: CASSPDGSYEQYF. Here the CDR3 DNA reads TGTGCCAGCTCACCGGACGGCTCCTACGAGCAGTACTTC.

This chain connects TRBV28 to TRBJ2-7; 7 bases map to TRBD1. V lost 6 bases and J lost 5; bases outside the gene matches: 13. This CDR3 region has 15 residues. Germline CDR1 and CDR2: MDHEN and SYDVKM. DNA of the CDR3: TGTGCCAGCAGCAGGACCGGGACAGTCGGCCACGAGCAGTACTTC. This gives the protein CASSRTGTVGHEQYF.

The chain joins TRBV6-5 to TRBJ2-7; 14 bases fit TRBD2. The ends lost 10 bases at V and 4 bases at J; junction bases unmatched: 9. CDR3 size: 15 residues. Germline V gives CDR1 MNHEY, CDR2 SVGAGI. CDR3 nucleotide sequence: TGTGCCACCTCGGGACTAGCGGGAGCGTCTTACGAGCAGTACTTC. This sequence encodes CATSGLAGASYEQYF.